These T cell receptor beta chains were read from a single sample in a study of blood T cells in healthy people across ages. TCRdb analysed the 5' RACE reads with MiXCR anew, one entry per CDR3 protein. In the table there are roughly 900,000 distinct CDR3 sequences, more than 25% of which are singletons. The sequencing input was blood. The receptors stem from a woman older than 75 in good health. The CDR3 runs from the conserved cysteine through the conserved F or W. The order of the fields is V gene, CDR3 length, J gene, D gene, clone size, CDR3 DNA, CDR3 protein. A D gene is named only where the DNA matches it firmly. Clone size, where shown, is once, few, many, or a class for clones that have expanded.

TRBV15	16	TRBJ2-1	TRBD2	many	TGTGCCACCAGCAGAGATTTGTCTAGCGGGGGGAATGAGCAGTTCTTC	CATSRDLSSGGNEQFF
TRBV24-1	11	TRBJ2-1	NA	many	TGTGCCACCAGCGGGCCGGTGGAGCAGTTCTTC	CATSGPVEQFF
TRBV28	15	TRBJ1-4	TRBD1	NA	TGTGCCAGCAGCTCCCTTGGACAGGGGATTGAAAAACTGTTTTTT	CASSSLGQGIEKLFF
TRBV25-1	14	TRBJ2-2	NA	NA	TGTGCCAGCAGTACACAGGGTAACACCGGGGAGCTGTTTTTT	CASSTQGNTGELFF
TRBV12-3/TRBV12-4	14	TRBJ2-7	NA	NA	TGTGCCAGCAGTCCCAGGGGCAGATTGTACGAGCAGTACTTC	CASSPRGRLYEQYF
TRBV6-2/TRBV6-3	17	TRBJ2-7	TRBD2	many	TGTGCCAGCAGTTCCTCTGGACTAGCGGGGGGTCGATACGAGCAGTACTTC	CASSSSGLAGGRYEQYF
TRBV4-1	17	TRBJ2-6	TRBD1	many	TGCGCCAGCAGCCTAGGACAGGCTCGCTCTGGGGCCAACGTCCTGACTTTC	CASSLGQARSGANVLTF
TRBV14	15	TRBJ2-3	NA	NA	TGTGCCAGCAGCCCCCGAGGGGGTAGCGCAGATACGCAGTATTTT	CASSPRGGSADTQYF
TRBV18	16	TRBJ2-7	TRBD1	NA	TGTGCCAGCTCACCACCGTTAGACAGGGGACCCAACGAGCAGTACTTC	CASSPPLDRGPNEQYF
TRBV6-1	14	TRBJ1-1	NA	few	TGTGCCAGCCCCGGAGGGGGTTTAAACACTGAAGCTTTCTTT	CASPGGGLNTEAFF
TRBV6-2/TRBV6-3	18	TRBJ1-5	NA	NA	TGTGCCAGCACCTCCCTCGGGGCAGGCGACCTTAGCAATCAGCCCCAGCATTTT	CASTSLGAGDLSNQPQHF
TRBV6-4	15	TRBJ2-3	NA	many	TGTGCCAGCAGTCGGGCGGGGGCGAATACAGATACGCAGTATTTT	CASSRAGANTDTQYF
TRBV4-3	14	TRBJ2-4	NA	many	TGCGCCAGCAGCCAAGATCCGTCAGGGTACATTCAGTACTTC	CASSQDPSGYIQYF
TRBV9	16	TRBJ2-5	TRBD1	many	TGTGCCAGCAGCGTGGACCCAGGGACAGCGACGGAGACCCAGTACTTC	CASSVDPGTATETQYF
TRBV29-1	11	TRBJ1-2	NA	few	TGCAGCGTTGAAGTCGCCTTAGGCTACACCTTC	CSVEVALGYTF
TRBV7-9	15	TRBJ1-1	NA	many	TGTGCCAGCAGCTTATGGACAAACATGAACACTGAAGCTTTCTTT	CASSLWTNMNTEAFF
TRBV7-9	12	TRBJ2-5	NA	NA	TGTGCCAGCAGCCTGAATCCGAGAACCCAGTACTTC	CASSLNPRTQYF
TRBV20-1	13	TRBJ2-7	TRBD1	many	TGCAGTGCCCCGAGGACAGGGGAATACGAGCAGTACTTC	CSAPRTGEYEQYF
TRBV4-1	18	TRBJ1-2	NA	few	TGCGCCAGCAGCCAAATATTAAGGGACAACCAAAGGGACTATGGCTACACCTTC	CASSQILRDNQRDYGYTF
TRBV20-1	15	TRBJ2-5	NA	many	TGCAGTGCTAGAGAGGGACGCAACTTGGGAGAGACCCAGTACTTC	CSAREGRNLGETQYF
TRBV7-2	14	TRBJ2-7	NA	NA	TGTGCCAGCAGCTTAGATAGGGGTTCCTGCGAGCAGTACTTC	CASSLDRGSCEQYF
TRBV18	15	TRBJ2-7	NA	NA	TGTGCCAGCTCACCAAGCTGGACGGAAACCTACGAGCAGTACTTC	CASSPSWTETYEQYF
TRBV27	14	TRBJ1-2	NA	NA	TGTGCCAGCAGTTCCCGGACAAGCAGCTATGGCCACACCTTC	CASSSRTSSYGHTF
TRBV19	12	TRBJ1-5	NA	NA	TGTGCCAGTAGTATAAACAATCAGCCCCAGCATTTT	CASSINNQPQHF
TRBV5-4	16	TRBJ2-5	TRBD2	many	TGTGCCAGCAGCAATTATTTAGCGGGGGGGCGTTTGACCCAGTACTTC	CASSNYLAGGRLTQYF
TRBV27	15	TRBJ1-6	NA	few	TGTGCCAGCAGCTCCGTAGGGGCCAATAATTCACCCCTCCACTTT	CASSSVGANNSPLHF
TRBV5-4	13	TRBJ2-1	NA	NA	TGTGCCAGCAGCTTGGCCAACTCCAATGAGCAGTTCTTC	CASSLANSNEQFF
TRBV5-5	16	TRBJ1-2	NA	many	TGTGCCAGCAGCTTGATCCTCGGAGCAACTAACTATGGCTACACCTTC	CASSLILGATNYGYTF
TRBV5-1	14	TRBJ2-3	NA	many	TGCGCCAGCCACTACCTCGGGGCACAAGATACGCAGTATTTT	CASHYLGAQDTQYF
TRBV27	18	TRBJ2-3	TRBD2	NA	TGTGCCAGCAGTTTACTCCTAGCGGGGTACCCTAGCACAGATACGCAGTATTTT	CASSLLLAGYPSTDTQYF
TRBV7-9	14	TRBJ1-4	NA	many	TGTGCCAGCACCATGGAGGAGGGAGGAGAAAAACTGTTTTTT	CASTMEEGGEKLFF
TRBV5-5	17	TRBJ2-6	NA	few	TGTGCCAGCACCTCTTGGGGAGGACGTTCTGGGGCCGACGTCCTGACTTTC	CASTSWGGRSGADVLTF
TRBV12-3/TRBV12-4	15	TRBJ1-5	TRBD1	few	TGTGCCAGCAGTTCCAGGGGGAGAATTGATCAGCCCCAGCATTTT	CASSSRGRIDQPQHF
TRBV7-2	15	TRBJ1-5	NA	NA	TGTGCCAGCAGCCTTAACCGGGCCGCTAATCAGCCCCAGCATTTT	CASSLNRAANQPQHF
TRBV12-3/TRBV12-4	16	TRBJ2-1	NA	many	TGTGCCAGCATCATAGGAGGGGGGCTAACCTACAATGAGCAGTTCTTC	CASIIGGGLTYNEQFF
TRBV6-2/TRBV6-3	14	TRBJ2-7	TRBD2	many	TGTGCCAGCAGTCCGACTAGCGGGGTCTACGAGCAGTACTTC	CASSPTSGVYEQYF
TRBV7-9	17	TRBJ2-7	NA	NA	TGTGCCAGCAGCTTAGGGATGGGGGACACCGCTTCCAATGAGCAGTACTTC	CASSLGMGDTASNEQYF
TRBV7-2	14	TRBJ1-1	TRBD1	many	TGTGCCAGCAGCCGAGACAGGGGAAACACTGAAGCTTTCTTT	CASSRDRGNTEAFF